The present T cell receptor (beta chain) was sequenced within a study of T cell responses to AZD1222 COVID-19 vaccine. Study results and limitations: Repertoire samples came only from after the peak T cell response. The donor cohort was predominantly white British with a female majority, and clonal diversity may have been underestimated.

Germline lookup yields CDR1 SEHNR and CDR2 FQNEAQ (reference sequence). V was trimmed by 5 bases and J by 4 bases, leaving 14 bases between them. The CDR3 is 15 residues long. Second-dose intervals near 4 or 12 weeks were combined. This clone appeared a single time. Its antigen is unidentified. The protocol was immunoSEQ multiplex PCR, while the TCRdb copy is restricted to in-frame clones and leaves out a portion. The profile covers some 150,000 clones, with 90% to 95% appearing a single time and about 1.6% taken by the ten largest. The source is an adult who received the AZD1222 COVID-19 vaccine. Specimen: peripheral blood, collected 28 days after the second AZD1222 dose. V and J are TRBV7-9 and TRBJ1-4, with D perhaps TRBD1 (6 bases). The CDR3 coding sequence is TGTGCCAGCAGCCCAGGGGACCAGTATAATGAAAAACTGTTTTTT. Translating gives CASSPGDQYNEKLFF.